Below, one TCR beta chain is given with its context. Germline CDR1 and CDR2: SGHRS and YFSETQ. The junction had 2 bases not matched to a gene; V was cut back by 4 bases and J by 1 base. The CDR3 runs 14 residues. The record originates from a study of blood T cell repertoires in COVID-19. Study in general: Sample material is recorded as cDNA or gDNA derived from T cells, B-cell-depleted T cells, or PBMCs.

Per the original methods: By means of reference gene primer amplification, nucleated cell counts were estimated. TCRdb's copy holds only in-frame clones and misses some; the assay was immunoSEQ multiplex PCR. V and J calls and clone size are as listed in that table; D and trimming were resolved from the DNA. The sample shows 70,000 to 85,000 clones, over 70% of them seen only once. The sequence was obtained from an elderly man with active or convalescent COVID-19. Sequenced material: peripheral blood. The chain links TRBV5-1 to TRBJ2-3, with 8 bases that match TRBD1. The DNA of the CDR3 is TGCGCCAGCAGCCCCAGGGGGCGCACAGATACGCAGTATTTT. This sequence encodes CASSPRGRTDTQYF.